This TCR beta chain was sequenced for a study of T cell repertoires in cytomegalovirus infection. Note on this clonotype: Antigen: not known.

Germline values: CDR1 SGHAT, CDR2 FQNNGV. CDR3 length equals 15 residues. The V gene end was trimmed by 5 bases and the J gene end by 5 bases; junction bases not matched to a gene: 7. TCRdb recomputed calls from the reads with MiXCR, one row per CDR3 protein. The profile covers about half a million distinct CDR3 sequences, with 33% appearing a single time and roughly a sixth taken by the ten largest. The chain joins TRBV11-2 to TRBJ2-2; TRBD1 matches at 8 bases. The receptor was isolated from a human donor in good health (CMV status not recorded). Some clones in this sample may be carry-over from other donors' samples. The sequenced sample was cultured PBMCs, obtained from culture after CMV antigen stimulation. The CDR3, as DNA: TGTGCCAGCAGCCGAGGACAGGGAGATACCGGGGAGCTGTTTTTT. Translated, it gives CASSRGQGDTGELFF.